This entry is about one T cell receptor (beta chain). This CDR3 is also generated by other DNA sequences in the sample. The germline V and J ends were trimmed by 1 base and 0 bases, with 8 bases remaining between them. Germline V lookup: CDR1 SGHNT, CDR2 YYREEE (reference sequence). The CDR3 length is 14 residues. The sample is drawn from a study of shared clonotypes between healthy human individuals. Across the whole study: Donors had three CD4 naive, three CD4 memory, two CD8 naive and one CD8 memory plate apiece.

Every subset had its genomic DNA shared out evenly among several immunoSEQ plates. The table came from immunoSEQ multiplex PCR; TCRdb's copy has only in-frame clones and leaves some out. The sample lists 700,000 to 950,000 clones; approximately 97% were seen once. Naive CD8 populations comprised CD45RO-negative cells positively selected for CCR7, excluding terminally differentiated effector memory CD45RA+ cells. V gene TRBV5-4 combines with J gene TRBJ2-7; D is tentatively TRBD1 or TRBD2 (5 bases each). Sequencing used naive CD8+ T cells sorted from blood. This TCR derives from a young man in good health. The CDR3 reads CASSLRGASYEQYF. DNA of the CDR3: TGTGCCAGCAGCTTGAGAGGGGCCTCCTACGAGCAGTACTTC.